A single T cell receptor beta chain is shown here with its context. What this receptor recognizes is not known. No quality values exist for individual bases; no much larger clone is one base distant. There are 11 amino acids in the CDR3, from cysteine to phenylalanine inclusive. CDR3 DNA only is kept here, 33 bases in frame from base 1. V is shortened by 1 base, J by 10 bases, and the region joining them spans 10 bases. The germline V gene (reference sequence) gives CDR1 as DFQATT and CDR2 as SNEGSKA. TCRbeta CDR3 regions were amplified from genomic DNA by means of the immunoSEQ Assay, a bias-controlled multiplex PCR. In the original analysis: Within the assay, amplification of reference gene primers was used to estimate how many nucleated cells each sample contained. Sequence reads were collapsed and filtered to measure the absolute abundance of every unique TCRbeta CDR3 rearrangement. For each sample, productive Simpson clonality was calculated as the square root of Simpson's diversity index across productive rearrangements. The table comes from immuneACCESS by way of TCRdb, which keeps in-frame sequences with V and J called. Part of the clones is missing from these tables; in studies checked, under half for an unresolved V gene and the rest for unknown reasons. That table is the source of V, J and clone size, and D and trimming were worked out from the DNA. For this sample there are 250,000 to 350,000 clones; 80% to 90% appear just once. The top ten clones comprise 0.7% to 0.9% of the sample.

This entry belongs to a study of blood T cell repertoires in COVID-19 (dated by TCRdb to the early 2020s). Background for the entire study: Collaborator samples came from the United States, Italy and Spain and covered acute and convalescent phases of COVID-19. The material from the prospective study consisted of cDNA or gDNA derived from T cells, B-cell-depleted T cells, or PBMCs. Subjects who had been exposed to COVID-19, were actively infected with it, or had recovered from it provided the deeply sampled blood TCRbeta repertoires that made up the dataset. The repertoires were made available in a free public database intended to serve as a resource for research on the immune response to SARS-CoV-2. The samples were drawn from two sources: the first 160 participants of the ongoing ImmuneRACE study, and 1,000 to 1,500 subjects contributed by 6 global collaborators. The sample metadata nearly always contained a de-identified subject ID, COVID-19 status, age in years and sex. HLA class I and class II types, where available, came from metadata supplied by the sample provider rather than from assay-based typing. Findings and caveats that apply to the study as a whole: The quantity of clinical and demographic metadata differed by source and by participant and was supplied without curation.

Collaborating institutions collected whole blood in K2EDTA tubes following their own protocols. For TCRbeta analysis, collaborators shipped samples in one of three forms: frozen whole blood, isolated PBMCs, or DNA extracted from either of those sample types. The sequencing sample was made of peripheral blood. This receptor was taken from a man aged 30 to 45 with acute or convalescent COVID-19. The chain joins TRBV20-1 to TRBJ1-2; the D gene assignment is ambiguous. The nucleotides read TGCAGTGCTAGAGGCGGACTGTTCTACACCTTC. Its protein product is CSARGGLFYTF.